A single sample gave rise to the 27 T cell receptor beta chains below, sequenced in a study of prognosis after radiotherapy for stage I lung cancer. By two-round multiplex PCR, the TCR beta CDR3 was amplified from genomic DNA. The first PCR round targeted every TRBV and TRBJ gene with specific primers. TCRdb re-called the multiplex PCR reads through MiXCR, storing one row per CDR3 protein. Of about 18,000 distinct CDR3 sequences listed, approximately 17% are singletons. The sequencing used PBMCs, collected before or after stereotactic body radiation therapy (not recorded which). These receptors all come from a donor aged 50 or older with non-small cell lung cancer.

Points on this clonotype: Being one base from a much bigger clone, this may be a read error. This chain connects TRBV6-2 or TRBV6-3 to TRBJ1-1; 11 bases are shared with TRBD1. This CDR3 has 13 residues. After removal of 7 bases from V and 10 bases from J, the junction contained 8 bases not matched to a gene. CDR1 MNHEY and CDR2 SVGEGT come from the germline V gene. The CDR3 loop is CASTEDRGRGAFF. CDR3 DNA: TGTGCCAGCACGGAGGACAGGGGGCGAGGAGCTTTCTTT.

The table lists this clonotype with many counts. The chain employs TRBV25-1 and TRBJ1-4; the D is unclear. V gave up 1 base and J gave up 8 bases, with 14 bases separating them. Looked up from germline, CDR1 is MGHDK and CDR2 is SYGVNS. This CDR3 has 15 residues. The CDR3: CASSEFSSVTEKLFF. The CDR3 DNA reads TGTGCCAGCAGTGAATTCTCGAGTGTAACGGAAAAACTGTTTTTT.

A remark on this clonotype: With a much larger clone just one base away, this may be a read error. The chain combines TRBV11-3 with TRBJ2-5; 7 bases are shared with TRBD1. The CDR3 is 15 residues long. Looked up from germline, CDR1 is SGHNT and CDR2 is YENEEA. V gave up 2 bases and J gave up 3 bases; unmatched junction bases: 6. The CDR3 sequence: CASSLCRGSKETQYF. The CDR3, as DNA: TGTGCCAGCAGCTTATGCAGGGGGAGTAAAGAGACCCAGTACTTC.

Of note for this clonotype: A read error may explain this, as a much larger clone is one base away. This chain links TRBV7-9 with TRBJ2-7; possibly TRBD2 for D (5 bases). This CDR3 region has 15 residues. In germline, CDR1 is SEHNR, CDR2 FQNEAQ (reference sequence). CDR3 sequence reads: CAGSLGYAGVYEQYF. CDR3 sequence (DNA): TGTGCCGGCAGCTTAGGTTATGCCGGGGTTTACGAGCAGTACTTC. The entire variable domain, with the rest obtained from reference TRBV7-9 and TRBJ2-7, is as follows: DTGVSQNPRHKITKRGQNVTFRCDPISEHNRLYWYRQTLGQGPEFLTYFQNEAQLEKSRLLSDRFSAERPKGSFSTLEIQRTEQGDSAMYLCAGSLGYAGVYEQYFGPGTRLTVT.

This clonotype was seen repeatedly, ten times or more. The CDR3 spells CATRGLLYDEQFF. The CDR3 nucleotides read TGTGCCACCAGGGGACTTCTATACGATGAGCAGTTCTTC. V and J are TRBV24-1 and TRBJ2-1; TRBD2 might be the D (6 bases). V lost 7 bases, J lost 8 bases, and 14 bases lay in between. CDR3 size: 13 residues. CDR1 is KGHDR and CDR2 is SFDVKD in the germline V gene.

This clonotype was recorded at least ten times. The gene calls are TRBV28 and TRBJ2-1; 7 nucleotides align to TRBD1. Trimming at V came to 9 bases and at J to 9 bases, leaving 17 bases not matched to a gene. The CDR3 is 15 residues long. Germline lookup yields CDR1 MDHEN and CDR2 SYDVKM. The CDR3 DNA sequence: TGTGCCAGTCTAGAACGTAGACAGGGTATTACTGAGCAGTTCTTC. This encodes CASLERRQGITEQFF.

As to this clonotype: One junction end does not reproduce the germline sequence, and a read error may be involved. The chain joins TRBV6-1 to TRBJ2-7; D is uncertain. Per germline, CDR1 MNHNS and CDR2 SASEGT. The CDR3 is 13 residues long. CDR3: CACSLPSSYEQYF. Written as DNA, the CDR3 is TGTGCCTGCAGCCTACCGTCGTCCTACGAGCAGTACTTC.

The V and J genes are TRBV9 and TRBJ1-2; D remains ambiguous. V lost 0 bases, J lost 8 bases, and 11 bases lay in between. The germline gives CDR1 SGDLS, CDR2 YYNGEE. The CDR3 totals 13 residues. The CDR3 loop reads CASSVASAPGYTF. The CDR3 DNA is TGTGCCAGCAGCGTAGCTTCAGCGCCGGGCTACACCTTC. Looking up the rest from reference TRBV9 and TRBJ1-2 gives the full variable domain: DSGVTQTPKHLITATGQRVTLRCSPRSGDLSVYWYQQSLDQGLQFLIQYYNGEERAKGNILERFSAQQFPDLHSELNLSSLELGDSALYFCASSVASAPGYTFGSGTRLTVV.

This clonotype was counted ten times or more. This chain's CDR3 is CASGRGTGVDTEAFF. CDR3 in DNA: TGTGCTAGTGGAAGAGGGACAGGGGTAGACACTGAAGCTTTCTTT. This chain uses TRBV12-5 with TRBJ1-1; 10 bases agree with TRBD1. The CDR3 has 15 residues. Per the germline V gene, CDR1 is LGHNT and CDR2 is FRNRAP. Trimming removed 6 bases from V and 3 bases from J; junction bases left unmatched: 7.

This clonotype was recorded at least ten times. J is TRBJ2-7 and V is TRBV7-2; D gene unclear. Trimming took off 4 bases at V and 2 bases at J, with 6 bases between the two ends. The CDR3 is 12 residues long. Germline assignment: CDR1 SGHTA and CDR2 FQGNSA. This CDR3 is CASSSPTYEQYF. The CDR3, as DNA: TGTGCCAGCAGCTCACCTACCTACGAGCAGTACTTC.

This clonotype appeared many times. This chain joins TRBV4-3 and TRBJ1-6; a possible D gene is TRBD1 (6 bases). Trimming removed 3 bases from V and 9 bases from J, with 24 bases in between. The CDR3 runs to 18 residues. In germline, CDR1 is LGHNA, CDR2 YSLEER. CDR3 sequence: CASSQYPGNRVRTSPLHF. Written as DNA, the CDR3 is TGCGCCAGCAGCCAGTATCCAGGAAACAGGGTCCGTACTTCACCCCTCCACTTT.

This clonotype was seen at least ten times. CDR3 amino acids: CASSPPNRAGFRSGNTIYF. As DNA, the CDR3 is TGTGCCAGCTCACCACCGAACAGGGCGGGCTTTCGCTCTGGAAACACCATATATTTT. The rearrangement uses TRBV18 and TRBJ1-3; TRBD1 is a possible D gene (6 bases). This CDR3 has 19 residues. Looked up from germline, CDR1 is KGHSH and CDR2 is LQKENI. The V end was cut by 0 bases, the J end by 0 bases, with 18 bases between.

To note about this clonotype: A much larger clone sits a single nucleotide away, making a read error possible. CDR3 sequence: CSVESRTSGDFTDTRYF. In nucleotides, the CDR3 is TGCAGCGTTGAGAGCCGGACTAGCGGGGATTTCACAGATACGCGGTATTTT. V usage is TRBV29-1 and J usage is TRBJ2-3, with 12 positions matching TRBD2. Germline V lookup: CDR1 SQVTM, CDR2 ANQGSEA. CDR3 length: 17 amino acids.

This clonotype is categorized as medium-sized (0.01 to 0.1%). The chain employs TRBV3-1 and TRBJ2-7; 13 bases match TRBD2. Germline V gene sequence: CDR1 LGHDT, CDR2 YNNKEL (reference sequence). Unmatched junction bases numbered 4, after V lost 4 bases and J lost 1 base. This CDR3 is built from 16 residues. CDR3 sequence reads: CASSPRLAGGSYEQYF. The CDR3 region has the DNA TGTGCCAGCAGCCCGAGACTAGCGGGAGGATCCTACGAGCAGTACTTC.

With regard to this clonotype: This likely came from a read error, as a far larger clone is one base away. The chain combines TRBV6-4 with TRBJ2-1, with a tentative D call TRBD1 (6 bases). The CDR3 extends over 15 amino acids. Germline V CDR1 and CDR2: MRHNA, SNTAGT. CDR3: CASSPTGSSYNVQFF. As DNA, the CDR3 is TGTGCCAGCAGTCCAACAGGGAGCTCCTACAATGTGCAGTTCTTC.

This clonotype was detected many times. The CDR3 coding sequence is TGCAGTGCTAGAGATATCACCCGCAGGGGCGTGTTGGGCTACACCTTC. The encoded protein is CSARDITRRGVLGYTF. J is TRBJ1-2 and V is TRBV20-1; possibly TRBD1 for D (6 bases). Trimming took off 0 bases at V and 8 bases at J, with 22 bases between the two ends. Looked up from germline, CDR1 is DFQATT and CDR2 is SNEGSKA (reference sequence). This CDR3 is 16 amino acids long.

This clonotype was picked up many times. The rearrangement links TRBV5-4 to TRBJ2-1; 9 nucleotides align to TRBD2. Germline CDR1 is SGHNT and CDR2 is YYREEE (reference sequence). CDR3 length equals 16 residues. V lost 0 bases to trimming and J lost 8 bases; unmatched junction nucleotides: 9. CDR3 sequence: CASSLAGGGALDEQFF. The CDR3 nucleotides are TGTGCCAGCAGCTTGGCGGGCGGGGGGGCCCTTGATGAGCAGTTCTTC. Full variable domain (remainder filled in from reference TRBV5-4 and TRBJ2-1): ETGVTQSPTHLIKTRGQQVTLRCSSQSGHNTVSWYQQALGQGPQFIFQYYREEENGRGNFPPRFSGLQFPNYSSELNVNALELDDSALYLCASSLAGGGALDEQFFGPGTRLTVL.

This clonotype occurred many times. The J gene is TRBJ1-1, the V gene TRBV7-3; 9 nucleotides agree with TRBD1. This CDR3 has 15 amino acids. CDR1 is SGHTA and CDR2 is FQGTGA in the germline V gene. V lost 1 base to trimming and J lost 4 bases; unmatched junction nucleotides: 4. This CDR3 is CASSLMGQGRTEAFF. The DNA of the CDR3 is TGTGCCAGCAGCTTAATGGGACAGGGTCGCACTGAAGCTTTCTTT.

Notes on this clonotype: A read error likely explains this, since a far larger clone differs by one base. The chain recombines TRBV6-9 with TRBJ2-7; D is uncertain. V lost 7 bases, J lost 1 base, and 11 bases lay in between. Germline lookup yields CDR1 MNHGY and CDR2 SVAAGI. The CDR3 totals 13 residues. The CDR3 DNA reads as TGTGCCAGCACTTACGAGCTATCCTACGAGCAGTACGTC. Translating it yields CASTYELSYEQYV.

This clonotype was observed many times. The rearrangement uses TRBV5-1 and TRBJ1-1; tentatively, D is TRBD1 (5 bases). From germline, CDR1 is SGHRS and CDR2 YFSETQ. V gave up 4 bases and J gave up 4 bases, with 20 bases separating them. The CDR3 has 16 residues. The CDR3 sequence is CASSGGLLRIGTEAFF. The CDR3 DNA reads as TGCGCCAGCAGCGGGGGACTCCTTCGAATAGGCACTGAAGCTTTCTTT.

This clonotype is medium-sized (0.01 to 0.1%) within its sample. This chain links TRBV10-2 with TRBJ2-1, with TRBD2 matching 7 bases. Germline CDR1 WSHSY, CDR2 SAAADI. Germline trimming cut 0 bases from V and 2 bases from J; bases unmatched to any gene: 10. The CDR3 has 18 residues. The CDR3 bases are TGCGCCAGCAGTGAGTCTGGGGGGGGGATCAGGGCCTACAATGAGCAGTTCTTC. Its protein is CASSESGGGIRAYNEQFF.

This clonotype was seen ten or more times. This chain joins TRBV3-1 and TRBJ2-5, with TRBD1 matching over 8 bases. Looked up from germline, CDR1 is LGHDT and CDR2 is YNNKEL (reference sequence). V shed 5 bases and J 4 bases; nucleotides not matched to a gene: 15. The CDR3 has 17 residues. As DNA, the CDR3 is TGTGCCAGCAGCTCCCTGCGTGGCAGGGGGCTTGGAGAGACCCAGTACTTC. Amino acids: CASSSLRGRGLGETQYF.

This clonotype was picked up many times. The CDR3 DNA reads TGCAGTGCCTCAACTTATCAGGGAGGGTTCGAGACCCAGTACTTC. Amino acids: CSASTYQGGFETQYF. The genes are TRBV20-1 and TRBJ2-5; 7 positions match TRBD2. Per germline, CDR1 DFQATT and CDR2 SNEGSKA (reference sequence). V dropped 6 bases and J dropped 5; count of bases not matched to a gene: 15. This CDR3 is built from 15 residues.

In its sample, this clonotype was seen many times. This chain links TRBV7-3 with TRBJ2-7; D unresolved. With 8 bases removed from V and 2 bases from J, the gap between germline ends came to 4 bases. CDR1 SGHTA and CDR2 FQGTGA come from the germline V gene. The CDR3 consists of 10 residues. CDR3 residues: CASGAYEQYF. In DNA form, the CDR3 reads TGTGCCAGCGGGGCCTACGAGCAGTACTTC.

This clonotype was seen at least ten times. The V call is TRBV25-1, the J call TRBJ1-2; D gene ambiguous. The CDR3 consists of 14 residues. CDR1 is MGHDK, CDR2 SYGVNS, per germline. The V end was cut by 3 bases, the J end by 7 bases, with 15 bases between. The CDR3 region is CASSDIFYGGGYTF. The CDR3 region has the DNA TGTGCCAGCAGTGACATCTTCTACGGCGGTGGCTACACCTTC.

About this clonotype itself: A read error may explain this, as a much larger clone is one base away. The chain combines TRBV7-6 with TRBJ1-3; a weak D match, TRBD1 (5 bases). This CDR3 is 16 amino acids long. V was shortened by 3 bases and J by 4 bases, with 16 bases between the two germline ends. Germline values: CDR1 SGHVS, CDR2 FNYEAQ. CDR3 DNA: TGTGCCAGCAGCTTGGCCGGGACGGGCTCAGGAAACACCATATATTTT. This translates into CASSLAGTGSGNTIYF.

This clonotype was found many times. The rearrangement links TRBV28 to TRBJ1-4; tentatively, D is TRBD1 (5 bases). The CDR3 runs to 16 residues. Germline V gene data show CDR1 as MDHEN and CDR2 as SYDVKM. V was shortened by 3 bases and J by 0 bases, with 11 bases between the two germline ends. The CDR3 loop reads CASSFPRDATNEKLFF. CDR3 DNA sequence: TGTGCCAGCAGTTTTCCCAGGGATGCAACTAATGAAAAACTGTTTTTT.